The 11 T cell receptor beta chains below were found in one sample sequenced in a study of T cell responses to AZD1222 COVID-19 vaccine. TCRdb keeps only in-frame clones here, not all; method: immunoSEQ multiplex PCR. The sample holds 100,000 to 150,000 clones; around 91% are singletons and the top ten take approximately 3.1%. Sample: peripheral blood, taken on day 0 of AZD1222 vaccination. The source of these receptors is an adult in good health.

CDR3 sequence: CASRADRQLGYTF. The CDR3, as DNA: TGTGCCAGTAGGGCGGATCGACAGCTTGGCTACACCTTC. V and J are TRBV19 and TRBJ1-2; TRBD1 is a possible D gene (5 bases). CDR3 length equals 13 residues. V dropped 6 bases and J dropped 7 bases, with 15 bases sitting between them. The germline V gene encodes CDR1 LNHDA and CDR2 SQIVND (reference sequence).

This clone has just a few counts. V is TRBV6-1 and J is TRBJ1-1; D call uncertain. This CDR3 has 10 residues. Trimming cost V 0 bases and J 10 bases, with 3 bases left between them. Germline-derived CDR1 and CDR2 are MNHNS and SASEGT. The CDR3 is CASSEARAFF. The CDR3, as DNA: TGTGCCAGCAGTGAAGCGCGAGCTTTCTTT.

This CDR3 is CAISPEDEQFF. CDR3 DNA: TGTGCCATCAGTCCCGAGGATGAGCAGTTCTTC. The chain carries TRBV10-3 and TRBJ2-1, with D unclear. Trimming cost V 5 bases and J 8 bases, with 7 bases left between them. Germline lookup yields CDR1 ENHRY and CDR2 SYGVKD. This CDR3 has 11 residues.

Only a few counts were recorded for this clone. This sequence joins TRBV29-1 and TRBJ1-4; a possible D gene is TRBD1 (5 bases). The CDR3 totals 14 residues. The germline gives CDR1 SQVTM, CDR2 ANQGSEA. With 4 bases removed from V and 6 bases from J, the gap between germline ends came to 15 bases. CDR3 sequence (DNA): TGCAGCGTTGTATGGGGGGAGGGTGATGAAAAACTGTTTTTT. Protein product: CSVVWGEGDEKLFF.

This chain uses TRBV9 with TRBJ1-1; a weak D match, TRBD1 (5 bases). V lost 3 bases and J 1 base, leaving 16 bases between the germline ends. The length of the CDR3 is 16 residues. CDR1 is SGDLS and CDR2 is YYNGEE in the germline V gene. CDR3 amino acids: CASSANHRDGNTEAFF. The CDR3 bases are TGTGCCAGCAGCGCGAACCACCGGGACGGGAACACTGAAGCTTTCTTT.

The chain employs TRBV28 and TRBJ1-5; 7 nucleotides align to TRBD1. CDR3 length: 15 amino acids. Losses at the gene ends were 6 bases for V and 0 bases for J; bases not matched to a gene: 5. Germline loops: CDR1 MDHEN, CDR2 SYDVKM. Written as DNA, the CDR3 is TGTGCCAGCAGCCCCACAGGGGATAGCAATCAGCCCCAGCATTTT. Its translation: CASSPTGDSNQPQHF.

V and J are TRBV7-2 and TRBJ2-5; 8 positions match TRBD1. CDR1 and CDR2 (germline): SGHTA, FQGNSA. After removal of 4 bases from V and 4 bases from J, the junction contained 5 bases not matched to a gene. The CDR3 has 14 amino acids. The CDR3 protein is CASSYQTGVETQYF. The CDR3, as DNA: TGTGCCAGCAGCTACCAGACAGGGGTAGAGACCCAGTACTTC.

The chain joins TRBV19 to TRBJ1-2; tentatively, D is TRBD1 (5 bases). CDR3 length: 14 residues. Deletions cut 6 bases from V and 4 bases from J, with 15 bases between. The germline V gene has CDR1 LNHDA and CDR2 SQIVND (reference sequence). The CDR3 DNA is TGTGCCAGTAGCAGGGCGGCACGAGGCTATGGCTACACCTTC. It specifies CASSRAARGYGYTF.

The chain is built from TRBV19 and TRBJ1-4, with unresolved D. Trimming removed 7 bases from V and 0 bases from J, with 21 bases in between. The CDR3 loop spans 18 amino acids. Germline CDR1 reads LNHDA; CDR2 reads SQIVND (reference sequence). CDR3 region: CASKELRSHRSTNEKLFF. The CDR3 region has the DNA TGTGCCAGTAAGGAACTCAGGTCGCATCGTTCAACTAATGAAAAACTGTTTTTT.

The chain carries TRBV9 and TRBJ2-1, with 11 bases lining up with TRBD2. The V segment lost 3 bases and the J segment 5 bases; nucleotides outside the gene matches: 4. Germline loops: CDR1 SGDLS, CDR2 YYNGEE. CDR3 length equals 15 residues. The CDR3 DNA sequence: TGTGCCAGCAGCGCCACTAGCGGGGGAGACAATGAGCAGTTCTTC. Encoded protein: CASSATSGGDNEQFF.

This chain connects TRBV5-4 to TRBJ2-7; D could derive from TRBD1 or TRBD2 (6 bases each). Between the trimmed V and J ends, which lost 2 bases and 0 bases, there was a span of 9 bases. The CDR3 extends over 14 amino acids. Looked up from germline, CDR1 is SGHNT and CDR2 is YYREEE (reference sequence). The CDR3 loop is CASSLPGASYEQYF. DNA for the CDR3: TGTGCCAGCAGCTTACCGGGGGCCTCCTACGAGCAGTACTTC.